This is a list of T cell receptor beta chains from one sample in a study of blood T cell repertoires in COVID-19. Generated by immunoSEQ multiplex PCR, the TCRdb table keeps only in-frame clones and is missing some. The data contain around 190,000 clones, 85% of them singletons. Sequencing was performed on peripheral blood. These receptors were collected from an elderly woman with acute or convalescent COVID-19. The CDR3 runs from the conserved cysteine through the conserved F or W. D genes are given only for firm matches. Not all rows give a size; the values are once, few, many and, for expanded clones, a class.

length	size	V	J	D	DNA	CDR3
19	NA	TRBV24-1	TRBJ2-1	TRBD1	TGTGCCACCAGTGATTTGCCCGGGACAGGGGGCAACTTAGGGAATGAGCAGTTCTTC	CATSDLPGTGGNLGNEQFF
12	NA	TRBV28	TRBJ2-7	NA	TGTGCCAGCAGTCCTGTTTTCCACGAGCAGTACTTC	CASSPVFHEQYF
13	NA	TRBV7-2	TRBJ1-5	TRBD1	TGTGCCAGCAGCTCAGACAGGGATCAGCCCCAGCATTTT	CASSSDRDQPQHF
16	few	TRBV30	TRBJ2-1	TRBD2	TGTGCCTGGAGTGTTGGGACTAGCGGGAGGACGGGGGAGCAGTTCTTC	CAWSVGTSGRTGEQFF
14	NA	TRBV9	TRBJ1-1	TRBD1	TGTGCCAGCAGCTCCCAGACAGGGGCGCTCGCTTTTTTCTTT	CASSSQTGALAFFF
13	NA	TRBV6-5	TRBJ2-7	NA	TGTGCCAGCAAACTGACTGATACCTACGAGCAGTACTTC	CASKLTDTYEQYF
17	NA	TRBV5-1	TRBJ1-3	TRBD1	TGCGCCAGCAGCCTAGCCGGGACAGGGTTCCCTGGAAACACCATATATTTT	CASSLAGTGFPGNTIYF
19	NA	TRBV4-1	TRBJ1-2	TRBD1	TGCGCCAGCAGCCGATGGCCGACAGGGGAAAACCCAGCTAACTATGGCTACACCTTC	CASSRWPTGENPANYGYTF
15	once	TRBV28	TRBJ1-3	TRBD1	TGTGCCAGCAGTTCACAGGGGCGAGATGGAAACACCATATATTTT	CASSSQGRDGNTIYF
15	NA	TRBV5-1	TRBJ2-1	TRBD2	TGCGCCAGCAGCTTAGAGTCGGGACTAAGAAATGAGCAGTTCTTC	CASSLESGLRNEQFF
14	NA	TRBV3-1/TRBV3-2	TRBJ1-3	NA	TGTGCCAGCAGCCCCTCCCATCAGGGAAACACCATATATTTT	CASSPSHQGNTIYF
14	NA	TRBV7-2	TRBJ1-1	NA	TGTGCCAGCAGCTTCTGGGGGGGAGAGTCCGAAGCTTTCTTT	CASSFWGGESEAFF
17	NA	TRBV11-2	TRBJ2-7	TRBD2	TGTGCCAGCAGCTTCATAACTACTAGCGGGAAAGCCTACGAGCAGTACTTC	CASSFITTSGKAYEQYF
18	NA	TRBV4-3	TRBJ2-7	TRBD2	TGCGCCAGCAGCCAAGATGTGCGGGAGGGTTTAAATGGATACGAGCAGTACTTC	CASSQDVREGLNGYEQYF
16	NA	TRBV5-1	TRBJ1-1	NA	TGCGCCAGCAGCTTGGGCGGAGGGCCTATGAACACTGAAGCTTTCTTT	CASSLGGGPMNTEAFF
14	NA	TRBV14	TRBJ2-1	NA	TGTGCCAGCAGTCCCACCGTAGTAATCAATGAGCAGTTCTTC	CASSPTVVINEQFF
14	once	TRBV28	TRBJ2-2	NA	TGTGCCAGCTGGTTGTCAGGGTTCCCCGGGGAGCTGTTTTTT	CASWLSGFPGELFF
14	NA	TRBV28	TRBJ2-3	NA	TGTGCCAGCAGGGGGATAGGGGGCACAGATACGCAGTATTTT	CASRGIGGTDTQYF
14	NA	TRBV5-1	TRBJ2-3	NA	TGCGCCAGCAGCTTGGAACTTACTCACACAGTTGAGTATTTT	CASSLELTHTVEYF
14	NA	TRBV20-1	TRBJ1-5	TRBD1	TGCAGTGCTAGTACCGGGACAGACAATCAGCCCCAGCATTTT	CSASTGTDNQPQHF
16	NA	TRBV4-2	TRBJ1-1	NA	TGTGCCAGCAGCCAAGATTCCCAGGGATTTTATATGGAAGCTTTCTTT	CASSQDSQGFYMEAFF
14	NA	TRBV28	TRBJ2-1	NA	TGTGCCAGCAGTGAAGGAGGGCGATGGAATGAGCAGTTCTTC	CASSEGGRWNEQFF
14	once	TRBV25-1	TRBJ2-5	TRBD2	TGTGCCAGCAGTGCTTTCTCGGGGGGAGAGACCCAGTACTTC	CASSAFSGGETQYF
15	NA	TRBV7-9	TRBJ2-1	TRBD2	TGTGCCAGCAGCTTACGAGGACTAGCTCTAGATGAGCAGTTCTTC	CASSLRGLALDEQFF
16	NA	TRBV7-2	TRBJ2-2	NA	TGTGCCAGCAGCTTAGTTTCTAGCGTGAACACCGGGGAGCTGTTTTTT	CASSLVSSVNTGELFF
14	once	TRBV28	TRBJ2-7	TRBD2	TGTGCCAGCAGTCGTAGCGGGGCGATCTACGAGCAGTACTTC	CASSRSGAIYEQYF
16	NA	TRBV4-2	TRBJ1-5	NA	TGTGCCAGCAGCCAAGGCGGAGGGAATAGCAATCAGCCCCAGCATTTT	CASSQGGGNSNQPQHF
13	many	TRBV9	TRBJ2-7	NA	TGTGCCAGCAGCGTAGACAGGGTCAACGAGCAGTACTTC	CASSVDRVNEQYF
13	few	TRBV19	TRBJ1-1	NA	TGTGCCAGTAGGCCAGGGATGAACACTGAAGCTTTCTTT	CASRPGMNTEAFF
15	NA	TRBV6-5	TRBJ1-2	NA	TGTGCCAGCAGTCCGAGCGGGAGCCAAAACTATGGCTACACCTTC	CASSPSGSQNYGYTF
15	few	TRBV5-1	TRBJ2-5	TRBD2	TGCGCCAGCAGCACCGGAGCGGGGGCGGGAGAGACCCAGTACTTC	CASSTGAGAGETQYF
15	few	TRBV5-1	TRBJ1-4	TRBD1	TGCGCCAGCAGCTTGGCGAACAGGGGGTATGAAAAACTGTTTTTT	CASSLANRGYEKLFF
16	NA	TRBV6-2/TRBV6-3	TRBJ2-4	TRBD2	TGTGCCAGCAGTACCCGGACTAGCGGGAGTTTGGACATTCAGTACTTC	CASSTRTSGSLDIQYF
14	NA	TRBV5-1	TRBJ2-7	TRBD1	TGCGCCAGCAATCCCGGGACAGCCAACTACGAGCAGTACTTC	CASNPGTANYEQYF
17	NA	TRBV14	TRBJ2-2	NA	TGTGCCAGCAGCCCACGAAAGGGAGCGGCGAACACCGGGGAGCTGTTTTTT	CASSPRKGAANTGELFF
14	NA	TRBV6-5	TRBJ1-3	TRBD1	TGTGCCAGCAGTTTGACAGGGTCAGGAAACACCATATATTTT	CASSLTGSGNTIYF
16	NA	TRBV7-8	TRBJ2-2	TRBD1	TGTGCCAGCAGCTTAGCCGGGACAGGGGTGGCCGGGGAGCTGTTTTTT	CASSLAGTGVAGELFF